This TCR beta chain was found in a study of cytomegalovirus exposure and HLA in healthy donors. The study, taken as a whole, reports: V segments that were indistinguishable, TRBV6-2 and TRBV6-3 among them, were omitted from analysis. Later analysis indicated greater clonal expansion among HLA-associated TCR beta chains than among equally common other chains. The study flagged some 170 TCR beta chains as cytomegalovirus-associated.

Germline CDR1 reads SGHRS; CDR2 reads YFSETQ. V lost 4 bases to trimming and J lost 7 bases, with 8 bases between them. This CDR3 has 12 amino acids. Of note for this clone: What it binds is unknown. Other DNA variants within this sample encode the same CDR3.

Primers for the PCR totalled 60 Vbeta and 13 Jbeta. The assay was immunoSEQ multiplex PCR, and TCRdb's table has in-frame clones only and misses some. The sample gives about 160,000 clones, 60% to 80% of which show up once; about 1.4% is in the top ten. Sequencing was performed on PBMCs. The chain carries TRBV5-1 and TRBJ2-2, with a tentative D call TRBD2 (5 bases). This clonotype was obtained from a woman aged 30 to 39 in good health and CMV-seronegative. CDR3 coding DNA: TGCGCCAGCAGCGAGGGTGGCGGGGAGCTGTTTTTT. Amino acids: CASSEGGGELFF.